The 22 T cell receptor beta chains below come from one sample, sequenced in a study of blood T cell repertoires in COVID-19. Libraries were prepared by immunoSEQ multiplex PCR; TCRdb keeps only in-frame clonotypes and omits some of them. The repertoire includes about 410,000 clones, 70% to 90% of them detected once, and 1.4% to 1.5% sits in the top ten. The material sequenced was peripheral blood. Source of these receptors: a woman in her 30s with active or convalescent COVID-19.

The chain recombines TRBV27 with TRBJ2-7; D remains unclear. Germline lookup yields CDR1 MNHEY and CDR2 SMNVEV (reference sequence). The CDR3 runs 14 residues. Between the trimmed V and J ends, which lost 1 base and 5 bases, there was a span of 12 bases. The CDR3 DNA reads as TGTGCCAGCAGTTTATACGCACCTACCCACGAGCAGTACTTC. Its protein is CASSLYAPTHEQYF.

Note on this clone: This same CDR3 is encoded by further DNA sequences in the sample. The rearrangement links TRBV5-1 to TRBJ1-1, with D hard to call. The germline gives CDR1 SGHRS, CDR2 YFSETQ. The ends were cut back, 0 bases at V and 4 bases at J, with 10 bases in the middle. This CDR3 spans 14 amino acids. The CDR3 is CASSLERLGTEAFF. The CDR3 DNA sequence: TGCGCCAGCAGCTTGGAGCGGTTGGGCACTGAAGCTTTCTTT.

The chain recombines TRBV19 with TRBJ1-5, with 8 bases lining up with TRBD1. Germline assignment: CDR1 LNHDA and CDR2 SQIVND (reference sequence). This CDR3 contains 16 residues. The J segment lost 4 bases and the V segment lost 5 bases, leaving 10 bases of the junction unmatched. CDR3 nucleotides: TGTGCCAGTAGTTCAACTACAGGGGGAAGAAATCAGCCCCAGCATTTT. Its protein is CASSSTTGGRNQPQHF. The full variable domain, its missing parts supplied by reference TRBV19 and TRBJ1-5, is DGGITQSPKYLFRKEGQNVTLSCEQNLNHDAMYWYRQDPGQGLRLIYYSQIVNDFQKGDIAEGYSVSREKKESFPLTVTSAQKNPTAFYLCASSSTTGGRNQPQHFGDGTRLSIL.

V gene TRBV7-6 combines with J gene TRBJ2-7; D unclear. Trimming took off 1 base at V and 2 bases at J, with 15 bases between the two ends. CDR1 and CDR2 (germline): SGHVS, FNYEAQ. The CDR3 extends over 16 amino acids. In DNA form, the CDR3 reads TGTGCCAGCAGCTTAGATACGTCATCGCCTACCTACGAGCAGTACTTC. This sequence encodes CASSLDTSSPTYEQYF. Using reference TRBV7-6 and TRBJ2-7 for the parts outside the CDR3, the full variable domain is GAGVSQSPRYKVTKRGQDVALRCDPISGHVSLYWYRQALGQGPEFLTYFNYEAQQDKSGLPNDRFSAERPEGSISTLTIQRTEQRDSAMYRCASSLDTSSPTYEQYFGPGTRLTVT.

The V call is TRBV6-6, the J call TRBJ1-1, with D maybe TRBD1 (6 bases). Germline lookup yields CDR1 MNHNY and CDR2 SVGAGI (reference sequence). The CDR3 sequence is 15 residues long. The V end lost 9 bases, the J end lost 0 bases, and 17 bases lay between the germline ends. DNA of the CDR3: TGTGCCAGTTCGGGGGGGACAAGGTTGAACACTGAAGCTTTCTTT. Encoded protein: CASSGGTRLNTEAFF.

The chain's CDR3 is CASSQETDPETQYF. The CDR3 DNA reads as TGCGCCAGCAGCCAAGAGACAGACCCGGAGACCCAGTACTTC. The gene calls are TRBV4-1 and TRBJ2-5; D might be TRBD1 (5 bases). CDR1 is MGHRA, CDR2 YSYEKL, per germline. The CDR3 extends over 14 amino acids. V lost 0 bases and J 5 bases, leaving 10 bases between the germline ends.

The rearrangement links TRBV29-1 to TRBJ1-1; 8 bases map to TRBD1. CDR3 length: 16 amino acids. V lost 3 bases, J lost 3 bases, and 12 bases stayed unmatched. The V gene's germline CDR1 is SQVTM and CDR2 ANQGSEA. The CDR3 coding sequence is TGCAGCGTTGATATTTGGGGACAGGCTCCTGACACTGAAGCTTTCTTT. It encodes CSVDIWGQAPDTEAFF.

The chain carries TRBV7-6 and TRBJ2-2, with 10 bases matching TRBD1. Germline CDR1 and CDR2: SGHVS and FNYEAQ. The CDR3 length is 20 residues. Trimming took 1 base from V and 6 from J; bases not matched to a gene: 17. CDR3 sequence (DNA): TGTGCCAGCAGCTTAGATTTCCACCCCGGGACAGGGGTCGACGCCGGGGAGCTGTTTTTT. Amino acid sequence: CASSLDFHPGTGVDAGELFF.

J is TRBJ1-2 and V is TRBV6-1, with D tentatively TRBD1 (5 bases). Germline CDR1 is MNHNS and CDR2 is SASEGT. The CDR3 runs 14 residues. The ends were cut back, 0 bases at V and 3 bases at J, with 8 bases in the middle. The CDR3 reads CASSEAMTDYGYTF. Written as DNA, the CDR3 is TGTGCCAGCAGTGAAGCGATGACAGACTATGGCTACACCTTC.

The chain links TRBV3-1 (or the pseudogene TRBV3-2) to TRBJ1-4; unclear D gene. The ends were cut back, 6 bases at V and 8 bases at J, with 10 bases in the middle. Germline assignment: CDR1 LGHDT and CDR2 YNNKEL (reference sequence). The CDR3 runs to 12 residues. CDR3 residues: CASSDRREKLFF. CDR3 bases: TGTGCCAGCAGTGATCGTCGGGAAAAACTGTTTTTT.

J is TRBJ2-7 and V is TRBV5-5; no firm D call. CDR1 is SGHKS and CDR2 is YYEKEE in the germline V gene (reference sequence). CDR3 size: 16 residues. Trimming took 4 bases from V and 1 from J, leaving 18 bases between them. The CDR3 DNA is TGTGCCAGCAGCCGCGGCCCCAGTCCAATATCCTACGAGCAGTACTTC. Protein sequence: CASSRGPSPISYEQYF.

The rearrangement joins TRBV11-2 to TRBJ2-1; TRBD2 might be the D (6 bases). Trimming removed 5 bases from V and 6 bases from J, with 20 bases in between. The CDR3 runs to 16 residues. Germline assignment: CDR1 SGHAT and CDR2 FQNNGV. CDR3 residues: CASSDYSAMGGNEQFF. The CDR3 DNA reads TGTGCCAGCAGCGATTACAGCGCAATGGGGGGCAATGAGCAGTTCTTC.

This clone was recorded a few times. The genes are TRBV4-2 and TRBJ2-5; D is unresolved. Trimming cost V 1 base and J 2 bases, with 8 bases left between them. The CDR3 loop spans 14 amino acids. CDR1 and CDR2 from the germline V gene are LGHNA and YNFKEQ. The CDR3 sequence is CASSQVANQETQYF. CDR3 coding DNA: TGTGCCAGCAGCCAAGTGGCCAATCAAGAGACCCAGTACTTC.

The rearrangement links TRBV18 to TRBJ2-7; TRBD2 matches 7 bases. J lost 1 base, V lost 2 bases, and 8 bases had no gene match. The length of the CDR3 is 16 residues. Germline V gene data show CDR1 as KGHSH and CDR2 as LQKENI. The CDR3 nucleotides read TGTGCCAGCTCACCAAAAAGCGGGACCCCATCCTACGAGCAGTACTTC. This translates into CASSPKSGTPSYEQYF.

This chain connects TRBV27 to TRBJ1-4, with 11 positions matching TRBD1. Germline CDR1 reads MNHEY; CDR2 reads SMNVEV (reference sequence). The CDR3 is made up of 15 amino acids. The J segment lost 6 bases and the V segment lost 5 bases, leaving 5 bases of the junction unmatched. The CDR3 nucleotides read TGTGCCAGCAGTCCAGGGACAGGGGGGTATGAAAAACTGTTTTTT. Its protein is CASSPGTGGYEKLFF.

The chain combines TRBV27 with TRBJ1-1; TRBD1 matches 9 bases. Germline-derived CDR1 and CDR2 are MNHEY and SMNVEV (reference sequence). The CDR3 contains 13 residues. J lost 7 bases, V lost 5 bases, and 5 bases had no gene match. CDR3 in DNA: TGTGCCAGCAGTACAGGGGGCCGTAGTGAAGCTTTCTTT. The encoded protein is CASSTGGRSEAFF.

The CDR3 nucleotides are TGTGCCAGCAGCTCTACAGGGTCAGTAGTTGAAAAACTGTTTTTT. Translated, it gives CASSSTGSVVEKLFF. The chain joins TRBV11-2 to TRBJ1-4; weak D call: TRBD1 (6 bases). There are 15 residues in the CDR3. Germline-derived CDR1 and CDR2 are SGHAT and FQNNGV. V was clipped by 4 bases and J by 7 bases, with 16 bases between them. The full variable domain, rest sourced from reference TRBV11-2 and TRBJ1-4, is EAGVAQSPRYKIIEKRQSVAFWCNPISGHATLYWYQQILGQGPKLLIQFQNNGVVDDSQLPKDRFSAERLKGVDSTLKIQPAKLEDSAVYLCASSSTGSVVEKLFFGSGTQLSVL.

V and J are TRBV3-1 (or the pseudogene TRBV3-2) and TRBJ2-5, with D perhaps matching TRBD2 (6 bases). The germline CDR1 and CDR2 sequences are LGHDT and YNNKEL (reference sequence). The CDR3 sequence is 14 residues long. Trimming left V 4 bases short and J 5 bases short, with 14 bases between. CDR3 loop: CASSPGAGRETQYF. The CDR3 nucleotides are TGTGCCAGCAGCCCAGGAGCAGGGAGGGAGACCCAGTACTTC.

The chain carries TRBV6-6 and TRBJ1-2, with 7 nucleotides matching TRBD1. Germline-derived CDR1 and CDR2 are MNHNY and SVGAGI (reference sequence). The V segment lost 5 bases and the J segment 7 bases; nucleotides outside the gene matches: 7. CDR3 length equals 13 residues. The CDR3 is CASSPGQLAGYTF. The CDR3 region has the DNA TGTGCCAGCAGTCCGGGACAGCTTGCTGGCTACACCTTC.

The chain combines TRBV5-1 with TRBJ1-1; no firm D call. The germline V and J ends were trimmed by 0 bases and 1 base, with 19 bases remaining between them. The CDR3 consists of 18 residues. Germline V gene sequence: CDR1 SGHRS, CDR2 YFSETQ. The CDR3 sequence: CASSLDLLGRSSNTEAFF. CDR3 nucleotides: TGCGCCAGCAGCTTGGATTTACTGGGCAGATCCTCGAACACTGAAGCTTTCTTT.

The CDR3 coding sequence is TGCGCCAGCAGCGGGACAGGGGCTAGCACAGATACGCAGTATTTT. It encodes CASSGTGASTDTQYF. J is TRBJ2-3 and V is TRBV5-1, with 10 bases fitting TRBD1. The CDR3 runs to 15 residues. After removal of 4 bases from V and 0 bases from J, the junction contained 2 bases not matched to a gene. CDR1 and CDR2 (germline): SGHRS, YFSETQ.

The V gene is TRBV18, the J gene TRBJ2-7, with 7 bases lining up with TRBD2. The germline V gene has CDR1 KGHSH and CDR2 LQKENI. Trimming at V came to 3 bases and at J to 3 bases, leaving 5 bases not matched to a gene. This CDR3 contains 14 residues. CDR3 in amino acids: CASSPGGSIYEQYF. The CDR3 bases are TGTGCCAGCTCACCGGGCGGGAGTATCTACGAGCAGTACTTC.